Listed here are 15 T cell receptor beta chains from one sample, sequenced in a study of shared clonotypes between healthy human individuals. As defined, naive CD8 cells were CD45RO-negative and positively selected for CCR7, with terminally differentiated effector memory CD45RA+ cells excluded. Measured with immunoSEQ multiplex PCR; TCRdb has only the in-frame clones, and not every one. The profile shows 1.5 million to 2.5 million clones, roughly 95% of them singletons. Material: naive CD8+ T cells sorted from blood. These receptors were taken from a young man in good health.

The V gene is TRBV7-9, the J gene TRBJ2-7; the D is unclear. V shed 5 bases and J shed 2 bases, with 16 bases lying between them. CDR3 length equals 15 residues. Germline values: CDR1 SEHNR, CDR2 FQNEAQ (reference sequence). DNA for the CDR3: TGTGCCAGCAGCCCCCCCCGGGCAGACCCCTACGAGCAGTACTTC. This gives the protein CASSPPRADPYEQYF.

The CDR3 nucleotides are TGCGCCAGCAGCCAAGGGGCCCCGGCGGGAAACACCATATATTTT. Its protein product is CASSQGAPAGNTIYF. The V and J genes are TRBV4-3 and TRBJ1-3; D unclear. CDR1 and CDR2 (germline): LGHNA, YSLEER. This CDR3 is built from 15 residues. Trimming pared 1 base from V and 4 bases from J, leaving 11 bases between.

The gene calls are TRBV25-1 and TRBJ2-5; 9 bases agree with TRBD1. The germline gives CDR1 MGHDK, CDR2 SYGVNS. J gave up 5 bases and V 7 bases, and 11 bases lay outside the gene matches. This CDR3 is built from 15 residues. The CDR3 DNA follows: TGTGCCAGCACCCAGGACAGGGGCGCGGGGGAGACCCAGTACTTC. This translates into CASTQDRGAGETQYF. Filled out from reference TRBV25-1 and TRBJ2-5, the complete variable domain reads EADIYQTPRYLVIGTGKKITLECSQTMGHDKMYWYQQDPGMELHLIHYSYGVNSTEKGDLSSESTVSRIRTEHFPLTLESARPSHTSQYLCASTQDRGAGETQYFGPGTRLLVL.

The gene calls are TRBV7-9 and TRBJ2-7, with 7 bases fitting TRBD1. V trimming: 3 bases; J trimming: 0 bases; junction bases outside the gene matches: 8. The CDR3 sequence is 16 residues long. From germline, CDR1 is SEHNR and CDR2 FQNEAQ (reference sequence). The DNA for the CDR3 is TGTGCCAGCAGCTTTTCATGGGGGACAGACTCCTACGAGCAGTACTTC. Amino acids: CASSFSWGTDSYEQYF.

To note about this clone: At the DNA level, this CDR3 is encoded by other sequences in the same sample as well. The chain employs TRBV9 and TRBJ2-7; TRBD2 aligns across 11 bases. The germline V gene has CDR1 SGDLS and CDR2 YYNGEE. The CDR3 spans 15 residues. V dropped 0 bases and J dropped 4; count of bases not matched to a gene: 3. The CDR3 coding sequence is TGTGCCAGCAGCGTAGGGACTAGCGGGCTATACGAGCAGTACTTC. Protein: CASSVGTSGLYEQYF.

The rearrangement joins TRBV5-4 to TRBJ2-2; possibly TRBD1 or TRBD2 for D (5 bases each). V shed 4 bases and J shed 5 bases, with 15 bases lying between them. This CDR3 is built from 15 residues. CDR1 and CDR2 (germline): SGHNT, YYREEE (reference sequence). CDR3 residues: CASSQWTLGTGELFF. For the CDR3, the DNA is TGTGCCAGCAGCCAGTGGACACTAGGGACCGGGGAGCTGTTTTTT.

This chain uses TRBV27 with TRBJ1-1; D gene uncertain. From germline, CDR1 is MNHEY and CDR2 SMNVEV (reference sequence). CDR3 size: 13 residues. V was clipped by 9 bases and J by 5 bases, with 16 bases between them. The CDR3 sequence: CASHDGRWTEAFF. DNA of the CDR3: TGTGCCAGTCATGACGGGCGGTGGACTGAAGCTTTCTTT.

The V call is TRBV5-1, the J call TRBJ2-7; the match to TRBD1 covers 8 bases. J lost 3 bases, V lost 5 bases, and 7 bases had no gene match. Germline lookup yields CDR1 SGHRS and CDR2 YFSETQ. The CDR3 is 14 amino acids. CDR3 sequence (DNA): TGCGCCAGCAGTTCCCCGGGACAGGACTACGAGCAGTACTTC. Residues: CASSSPGQDYEQYF.

V is TRBV5-4 and J is TRBJ1-1, with D unresolved. V lost 0 bases to trimming and J lost 3 bases, with 6 bases between them. CDR3 length equals 13 residues. CDR1 is SGHNT and CDR2 is YYREEE in the germline V gene (reference sequence). The CDR3 DNA follows: TGTGCCAGCAGCTTGGGGTGGGACACTGAAGCTTTCTTT. Its translation: CASSLGWDTEAFF.

As concerns this clone: A read error may explain this, as a much larger clone is one base away. Distinct nucleotide sequences in the sample also encode this CDR3. This chain connects TRBV28 to TRBJ2-7; the D is unclear. The CDR3 has 13 residues. V was trimmed by 2 bases and J by 0 bases, leaving 5 bases between them. Germline V gene lookup returns CDR1 MDHEN and CDR2 SYDVKM. CDR3 sequence: CASSLVSSYEQYF. Here the CDR3 DNA reads TGTGCCAGCAGTTTAGTGAGCTCCTACGAGCAGTACTTC.

The chain has TRBV6-5 and TRBJ2-1, with 11 bases identical to TRBD1. The V gene's germline CDR1 is MNHEY and CDR2 SVGAGI. The CDR3 totals 16 residues. V lost 2 bases and J lost 8; bases outside the gene matches: 8. CDR3 sequence: CASSYATGQGVYEQFF. CDR3 coding DNA: TGTGCCAGCAGTTACGCAACGGGACAGGGGGTCTATGAGCAGTTCTTC.

The rearrangement links TRBV6-6 to TRBJ1-5; D gene ambiguous. The CDR3 has 13 amino acids. V was pared by 2 bases and J by 6 bases, with 8 bases between. The germline CDR1 and CDR2 sequences are MNHNY and SVGAGI (reference sequence). CDR3 sequence reads: CASSYLLGQPQHF. The DNA for the CDR3 is TGTGCCAGCAGTTACCTCCTTGGTCAGCCCCAGCATTTT.

In its sample, this clone was seen a few times. V and J are TRBV6-1 and TRBJ1-2, with D uncertain. Per the germline V gene, CDR1 is MNHNS and CDR2 is SASEGT. The CDR3 is 14 amino acids. Deletions cut 0 bases from V and 6 bases from J, with 11 bases between. The CDR3: CASSEAYGVHGYTF. The DNA of the CDR3 is TGTGCCAGCAGTGAAGCCTACGGGGTTCATGGCTACACCTTC.

The chain is built from TRBV27 and TRBJ2-7; D possibly corresponds to TRBD2 (5 bases). V lost 5 bases and J lost 6, with 14 bases in between. The CDR3 runs to 13 residues. CDR1 and CDR2 (germline): MNHEY, SMNVEV (reference sequence). The CDR3 nucleotides read TGTGCCAGCAGTCCCACCGGGGTGGGCGAGCAGTACTTC. The encoded protein is CASSPTGVGEQYF.

The CDR3 sequence: CASSRGADYEQYF. CDR3 bases: TGTGCCAGCAGCCGGGGGGCAGACTACGAGCAGTACTTC. This chain joins TRBV5-5 and TRBJ2-7; D may be TRBD2 (7 bases). V lost 4 bases and J lost 3, with 11 bases in between. The CDR3 consists of 13 residues. Germline V lookup: CDR1 SGHKS, CDR2 YYEKEE (reference sequence).